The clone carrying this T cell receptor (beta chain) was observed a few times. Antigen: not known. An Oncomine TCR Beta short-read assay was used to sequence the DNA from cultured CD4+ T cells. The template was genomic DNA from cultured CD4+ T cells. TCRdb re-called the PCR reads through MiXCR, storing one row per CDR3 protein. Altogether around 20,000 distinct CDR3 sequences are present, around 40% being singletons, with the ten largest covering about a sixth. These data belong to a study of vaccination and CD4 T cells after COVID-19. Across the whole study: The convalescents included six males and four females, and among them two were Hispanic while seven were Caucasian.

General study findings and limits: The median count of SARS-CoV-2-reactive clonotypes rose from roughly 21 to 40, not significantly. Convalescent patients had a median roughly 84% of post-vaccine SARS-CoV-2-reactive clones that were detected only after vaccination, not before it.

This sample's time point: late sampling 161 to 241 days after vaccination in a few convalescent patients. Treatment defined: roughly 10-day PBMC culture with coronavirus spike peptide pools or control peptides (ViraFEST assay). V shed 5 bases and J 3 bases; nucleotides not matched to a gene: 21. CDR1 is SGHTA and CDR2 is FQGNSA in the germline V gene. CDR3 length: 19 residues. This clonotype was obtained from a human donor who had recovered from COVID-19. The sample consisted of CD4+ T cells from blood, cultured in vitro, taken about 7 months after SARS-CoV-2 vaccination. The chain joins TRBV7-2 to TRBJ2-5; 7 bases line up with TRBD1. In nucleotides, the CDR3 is TGTGCCAGCAGCGAGGGTGCACAGGGACAGATTAGGATTGAAGAGACCCAGTACTTC. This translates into CASSEGAQGQIRIEETQYF.